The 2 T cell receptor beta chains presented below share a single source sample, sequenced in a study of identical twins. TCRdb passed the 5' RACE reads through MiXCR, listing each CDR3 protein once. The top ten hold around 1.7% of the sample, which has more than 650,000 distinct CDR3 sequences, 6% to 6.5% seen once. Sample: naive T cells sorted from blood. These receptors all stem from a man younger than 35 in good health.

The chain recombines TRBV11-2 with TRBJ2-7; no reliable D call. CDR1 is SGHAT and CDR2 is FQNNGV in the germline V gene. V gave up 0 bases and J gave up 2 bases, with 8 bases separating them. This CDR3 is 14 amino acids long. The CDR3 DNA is TGTGCCAGCAGCTTAGACCATTACCCCTACGAGCAGTACGTC. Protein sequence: CASSLDHYPYEQYV.

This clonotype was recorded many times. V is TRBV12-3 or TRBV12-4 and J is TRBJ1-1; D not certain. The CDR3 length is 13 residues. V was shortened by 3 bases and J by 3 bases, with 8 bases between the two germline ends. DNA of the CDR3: TGTGCCAGCAGTTTGGGGTGGGACACTGAAGCTTTCTTT. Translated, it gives CASSLGWDTEAFF.